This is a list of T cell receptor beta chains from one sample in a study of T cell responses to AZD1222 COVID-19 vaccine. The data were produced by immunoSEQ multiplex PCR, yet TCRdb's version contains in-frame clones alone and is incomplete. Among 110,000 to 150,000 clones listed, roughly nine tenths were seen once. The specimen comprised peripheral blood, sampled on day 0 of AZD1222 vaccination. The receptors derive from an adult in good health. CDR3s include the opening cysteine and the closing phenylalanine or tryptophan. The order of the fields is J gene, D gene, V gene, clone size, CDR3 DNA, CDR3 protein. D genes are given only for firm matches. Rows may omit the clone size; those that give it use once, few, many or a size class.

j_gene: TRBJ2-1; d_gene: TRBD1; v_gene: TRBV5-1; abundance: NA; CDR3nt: TGCGCCAGCAGCGGATCAGGGGGCTCCTACAATGAGCAGTTCTTC; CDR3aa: CASSGSGGSYNEQFF
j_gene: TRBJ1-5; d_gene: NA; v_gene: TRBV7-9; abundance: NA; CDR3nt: TGTGCCAGCAGCTTTGGGGTCCAGCCCCAGCATTTT; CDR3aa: CASSFGVQPQHF
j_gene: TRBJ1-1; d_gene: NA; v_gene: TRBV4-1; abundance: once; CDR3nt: TGCGCCAGCAGCACAGGGTACTCGAACACTGAAGCTTTCTTT; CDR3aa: CASSTGYSNTEAFF
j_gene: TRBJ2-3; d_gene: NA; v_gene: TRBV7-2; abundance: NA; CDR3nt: TGTGCCAGCAGCTTAGGAACGGCAGATACGCAGTATTTT; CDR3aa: CASSLGTADTQYF
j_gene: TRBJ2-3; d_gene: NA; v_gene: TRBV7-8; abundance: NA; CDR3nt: TGTGCCAGCAGCTTACTAGCAGGGCCCACAGATACGCAGTATTTT; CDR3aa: CASSLLAGPTDTQYF
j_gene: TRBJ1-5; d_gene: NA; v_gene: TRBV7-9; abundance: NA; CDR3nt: TGTGCCAGCAGCGGAGTGGCAGGGGCCCTCCAGCCCCAGCATTTT; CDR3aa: CASSGVAGALQPQHF
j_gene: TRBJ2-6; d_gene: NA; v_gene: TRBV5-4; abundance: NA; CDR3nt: TGTGCCAGCAGCTTGGCCCTGGCTAGCTGGGCCAACGTCCTGACTTTC; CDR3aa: CASSLALASWANVLTF
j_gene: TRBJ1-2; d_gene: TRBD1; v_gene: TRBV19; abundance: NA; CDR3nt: TGTGCCAGTAGTATAAGGACAGGGGAGGCCTATGGCTACACCTTC; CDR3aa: CASSIRTGEAYGYTF
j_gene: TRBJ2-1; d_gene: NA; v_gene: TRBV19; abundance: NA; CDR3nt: TGTGCCAGTAGTCCCTACTCCTGGTACAATGAGCAGTTCTTC; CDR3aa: CASSPYSWYNEQFF
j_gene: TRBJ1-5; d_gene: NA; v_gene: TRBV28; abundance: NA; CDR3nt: TGTGCCAGCCTCCCGACTGGGGAGGGGGTAAGCAATCAGCCCCAGCATTTT; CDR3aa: CASLPTGEGVSNQPQHF
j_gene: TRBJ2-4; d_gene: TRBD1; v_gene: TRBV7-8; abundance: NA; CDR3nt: TGTGCCAGCAGCTGGATTCCCGGGACAGGTCCAGCCAAAAACATTCAGTACTTC; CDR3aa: CASSWIPGTGPAKNIQYF
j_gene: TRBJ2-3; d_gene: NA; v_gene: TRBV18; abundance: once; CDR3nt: TGTGCCAGCTCACTGCGCGGGCAACTGGGAGATACGCAGTATTTT; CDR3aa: CASSLRGQLGDTQYF
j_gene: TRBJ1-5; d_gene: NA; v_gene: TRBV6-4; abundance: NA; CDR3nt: TGTGCCAGCAGCGAGACGGACGGTAGCAATCAGCCCCAGCATTTT; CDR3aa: CASSETDGSNQPQHF
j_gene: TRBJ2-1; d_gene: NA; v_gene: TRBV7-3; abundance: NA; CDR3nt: TGTGCCAGCAGCTCCCCCCTTGACCCGTTCTTC; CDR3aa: CASSSPLDPFF
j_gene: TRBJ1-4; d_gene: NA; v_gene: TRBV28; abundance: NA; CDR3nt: TGTGCCAGCAAGGCTGGTGGGGCTAATGAAAAACTGTTTTTT; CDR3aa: CASKAGGANEKLFF
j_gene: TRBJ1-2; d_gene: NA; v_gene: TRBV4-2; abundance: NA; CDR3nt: TGTGCCAGCAGCCAACGGGGGAATCCTGGCTATGGCTACACCTTC; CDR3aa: CASSQRGNPGYGYTF